In this sample, the clone carrying this T cell receptor (beta chain) turned up once. This entry comes from a study of T cell responses to AZD1222 COVID-19 vaccine. Turning to the study itself: Analysis merged second doses at about 4 or about 12 weeks.

Data came from immunoSEQ multiplex PCR; TCRdb stores just in-frame clones and leaves some out. The table has about 100,000 clones, 88% seen once. Looked up from germline, CDR1 is LNHDA and CDR2 is SQIVND (reference sequence). Trimming removed 6 bases from V and 6 bases from J; junction bases left unmatched: 7. The CDR3 spans 15 residues. J is TRBJ2-2 and V is TRBV19; 10 nucleotides agree with TRBD2. This TCR was recovered from an adult in good health. The material sequenced was peripheral blood, taken on day 0 of AZD1222 vaccination. The CDR3 bases are TGTGCCAGTAGCGTGGGACTAGCGATAGCCGGGGAGCTGTTTTTT. Translated: CASSVGLAIAGELFF. The variable domain in full, completed from reference TRBV19 and TRBJ2-2, reads DGGITQSPKYLFRKEGQNVTLSCEQNLNHDAMYWYRQDPGQGLRLIYYSQIVNDFQKGDIAEGYSVSREKKESFPLTVTSAQKNPTAFYLCASSVGLAIAGELFFGEGSRLTVL.